This T cell receptor (beta chain) was sequenced for a study of blood T cell repertoires in COVID-19. Study-level background: COVID-19 samples collected from the United States, Italy and Spain covered acute and convalescent phases. Sources were T cells, B-cell-depleted T cells, or PBMCs; the material itself was cDNA or gDNA.

The germline V gene has CDR1 LGHDT and CDR2 YNNKEL (reference sequence). J was trimmed by 7 bases and V by 3 bases; bases with no gene match: 7. CDR3 size: 16 residues. In the study's own analysis: Estimation of nucleated cell counts relied on the amplification of reference gene primers. Profiled with immunoSEQ multiplex PCR; TCRdb holds only in-frame clones, not every one. V, J and clone size reflect that table, while D and trimming were determined from the DNA. There are approximately 290,000 clones in the sample; around 89% occur only once, and around 13% lies in the top ten. The V gene is TRBV3-1 (or the pseudogene TRBV3-2), the J gene TRBJ2-2; 11 nucleotides line up with TRBD2. Sequencing was performed on peripheral blood. This TCR was recovered from a woman aged 55-75 years with acute or convalescent COVID-19. The CDR3 region is CASSQSVLAGGGELFF. CDR3 in DNA: TGTGCCAGCAGCCAGTCCGTCCTAGCGGGAGGCGGGGAGCTGTTTTTT.